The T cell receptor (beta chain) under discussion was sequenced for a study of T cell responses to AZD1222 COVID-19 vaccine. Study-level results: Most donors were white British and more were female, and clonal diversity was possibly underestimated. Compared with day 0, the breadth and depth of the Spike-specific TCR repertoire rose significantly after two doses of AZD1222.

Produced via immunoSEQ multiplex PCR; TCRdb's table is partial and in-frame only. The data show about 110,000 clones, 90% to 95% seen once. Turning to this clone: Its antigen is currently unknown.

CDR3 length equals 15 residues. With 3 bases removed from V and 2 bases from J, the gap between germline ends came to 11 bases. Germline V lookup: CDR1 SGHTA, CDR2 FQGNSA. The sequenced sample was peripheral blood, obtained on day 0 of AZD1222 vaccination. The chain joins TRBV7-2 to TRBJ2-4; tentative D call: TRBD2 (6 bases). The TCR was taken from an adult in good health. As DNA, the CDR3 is TGTGCCAGCAGCTTCGGGAGTGGGTCCAAAAACATTCAGTACTTC. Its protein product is CASSFGSGSKNIQYF.